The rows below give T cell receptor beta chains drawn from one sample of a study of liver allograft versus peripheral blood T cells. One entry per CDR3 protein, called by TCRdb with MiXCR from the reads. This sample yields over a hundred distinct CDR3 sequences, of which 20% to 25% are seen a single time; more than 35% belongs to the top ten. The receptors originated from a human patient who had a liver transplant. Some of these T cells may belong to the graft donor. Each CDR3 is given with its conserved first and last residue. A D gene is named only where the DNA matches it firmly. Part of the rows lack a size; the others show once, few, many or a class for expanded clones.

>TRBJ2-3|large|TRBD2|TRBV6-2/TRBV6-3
CASRLAGISDTQYF
TGTGCCAGCCGACTAGCGGGGATATCAGATACGCAGTATTTT
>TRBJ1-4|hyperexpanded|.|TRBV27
CASSLFLGGNEKLFF
TGTGCCAGCAGTTTATTTCTGGGGGGCAATGAAAAACTGTTTTTT
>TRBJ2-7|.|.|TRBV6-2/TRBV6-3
CASSTRPGGTNEQYF
TGTGCCAGCAGTACGCGCCCTGGCGGAACAAACGAGCAGTACTTC
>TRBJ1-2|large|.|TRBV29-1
CSGRGGDDYGYTF
TGCAGCGGAAGGGGCGGGGACGACTATGGCTACACCTTC
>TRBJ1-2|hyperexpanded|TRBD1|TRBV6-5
CASTNQGGGYGYTF
TGTGCCAGCACCAACCAGGGGGGGGGCTATGGCTACACCTTC
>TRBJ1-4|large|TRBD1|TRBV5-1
CASSPYRGTNEKLFF
TGCGCCAGCAGCCCCTACAGGGGAACTAATGAAAAACTGTTTTTT
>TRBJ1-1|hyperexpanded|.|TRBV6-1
CASSVSQRPNTEAFF
TGTGCCAGCAGTGTATCACAGCGACCGAACACTGAAGCTTTCTTT
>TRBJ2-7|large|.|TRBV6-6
CASSYGGANEQYF
TGTGCCAGCAGTTACGGGGGGGCCAACGAGCAGTACTTC
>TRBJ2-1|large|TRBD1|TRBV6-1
CASSEEEGQGGDEQFF
TGTGCCAGCAGTGAAGAGGAGGGACAGGGTGGGGATGAGCAGTTCTTC
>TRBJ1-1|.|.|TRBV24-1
CATSDLRRTNTEAFF
TGTGCCACCAGTGATTTGAGGAGGACGAACACTGAAGCTTTCTTT
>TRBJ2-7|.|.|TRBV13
CASSNRDRSYEQYF
TGTGCCAGCAGCAACAGGGATAGGTCCTACGAGCAGTACTTC
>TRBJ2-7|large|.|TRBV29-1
CSVEEPTGPHKYEQYF
TGCAGCGTTGAAGAACCCACAGGCCCCCACAAATACGAGCAGTACTTC
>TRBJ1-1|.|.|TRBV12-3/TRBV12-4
CASSFGQTEAFF
TGTGCCAGCAGTTTTGGACAGACTGAAGCTTTCTTT
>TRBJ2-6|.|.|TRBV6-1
CASSEDSSGANVLTF
TGTGCCAGCAGTGAGGACAGCTCTGGGGCCAACGTCCTGACTTTC
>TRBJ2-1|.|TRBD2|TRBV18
CASSGAGESEQFF
TGTGCCAGCTCAGGAGCGGGGGAAAGTGAGCAGTTCTTC
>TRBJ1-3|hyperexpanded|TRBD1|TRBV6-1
CASSEGQGGNTIYF
TGTGCCAGCAGTGAAGGACAGGGTGGAAACACCATATATTTT
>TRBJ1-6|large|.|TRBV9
CASSASDSSQYNSPLHF
TGTGCCAGCAGCGCCTCTGACTCGAGCCAATATAATTCACCCCTCCACTTT
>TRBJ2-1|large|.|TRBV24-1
CATSVLGTSRNEQFF
TGTGCCACCAGTGTTTTGGGGACATCACGGAATGAGCAGTTCTTC
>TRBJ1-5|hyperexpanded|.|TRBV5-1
CASSLEGINQPQHF
TGCGCCAGCAGCTTGGAGGGCATTAATCAGCCCCAGCATTTT
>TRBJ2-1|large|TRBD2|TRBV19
CASSIELAAYNEQFF
TGTGCCAGTAGTATAGAACTAGCGGCCTACAATGAGCAGTTCTTC